This TCR beta chain was documented in a study of cytomegalovirus exposure and HLA in healthy donors. Broader study findings: A few chains tied to CMV proved CMV antigen-specific in vitro.

The CDR3 loop spans 17 amino acids. Trimming took 1 base from V and 2 from J; bases not matched to a gene: 7. Germline assignment: CDR1 SGDLS and CDR2 YYNGEE. About this clone itself: Antigen unknown.

The primer mix had 60 Vbeta and 13 Jbeta primers. Repertoires were generated with immunoSEQ multiplex PCR, while TCRdb's copy carries only in-frame clones and drops some. Here the sample spans some 130,000 clones, roughly 75% being singletons. The rearrangement joins TRBV9 to TRBJ2-3; 10 bases are a match to TRBD1. The source material was PBMCs. This clonotype originated in a man aged 25-40 years in good health. The CDR3 protein is CASSVRRTGGDTDTQYF. The CDR3, as DNA: TGTGCCAGCAGCGTACGGAGGACAGGGGGGGACACAGATACGCAGTATTTT.